This TCR beta chain derives from a study of cytomegalovirus exposure and HLA in healthy donors. Study outcomes and limitations: In most subjects, TCR beta sequences reportedly gave accurate predictions of HLA-A and HLA-B alleles.

Regarding donors, all were healthy bone marrow donors. As regards this clone: Its antigen is currently unknown.

Primers included in the PCR were 60 Vbeta and 13 Jbeta primers. Source study methods: An analysis that came later counted some 81 million unique TCR beta chains, roughly 11 million shared. Only in-frame clones appear in the TCRdb table, and some are missing; sequencing was by immunoSEQ multiplex PCR. The V and J calls and clone size were taken over from that table, and D and trimming were inferred from the DNA. The table shows 90,000 or so clones, with roughly 80% occurring only once. This sequence originates from a man aged 25-45 years in good health and CMV-seropositive. Sequencing input: PBMCs.

This CDR3 reads CASSSRLAPYNEQFF. CDR3 sequence (DNA): TGCGCCAGCAGCTCCCGACTAGCCCCCTACAATGAGCAGTTCTTC. V usage is TRBV4-3 and J usage is TRBJ2-1; 7 bases agree with TRBD2. V trimming: 5 bases; J trimming: 2 bases; junction bases outside the gene matches: 6. CDR3 length: 15 residues. Germline-derived CDR1 and CDR2 are LGHNA and YSLEER.